The subject of this entry is one T cell receptor (beta chain). Its target is not known. cDNA encoding TCR beta was synthesized via 5'RACE template switching incorporating UMIs. TCRdb re-called the 5' RACE reads and gives one entry per CDR3 protein, without DNA. This sample carries hundreds of thousands of distinct CDR3 sequences, with 4% to 5% going to the ten biggest clones. This CDR3 comprises 13 residues. Germline V gives CDR1 DFQATT, CDR2 SNEGSKA (reference sequence). This sample was included in a study of T cells expressing NK-cell markers. General study results and limits: Expanded NKG2C+ T cell clones had unclear HCMV specificity. Roughly six donors showed dominant NKG2C+ clonotypes comprising about 1.0-8% of their CD8+ T cells.

The chain recombines TRBV20-1 with TRBJ2-1. Specimen: blood T cells: a sorted CD56 or NKG2C T cell subset, CD4+ or CD8+ T cells, or bulk PBMC T cells (not recorded which). The TCR comes from a woman aged 18-70 years in good health. CDR3 sequence reads: CSATASSYNEQFF.